What follows are 25 T cell receptor beta chains derived from one specimen sequenced in a study of T cells in Graves' hyperthyroidism and ophthalmopathy. Researchers amplified the TCR beta CDR3 regions from RNA transcripts. Primed by the HTBI set, a first-round RT-PCR was run on the TCR CDR3. TCRdb fed the multiplex PCR reads into MiXCR, producing one record per CDR3 protein. The sample contains 500,000 to 750,000 distinct CDR3 sequences, approximately 14% of which appear only once. Sequencing input: blood. Receptor source: a woman aged 25 to 39 with Graves' hyperthyroidism.

This clonotype came up many times. The gene calls are TRBV3-1 and TRBJ2-2, with TRBD2 identical over 7 bases. This CDR3 is 16 amino acids long. With V trimmed by 6 bases and J by 4 bases, 11 bases remained unmatched. Germline lookup yields CDR1 LGHDT and CDR2 YNNKEL (reference sequence). CDR3 protein: CASSLVAGESTGELFF. In DNA form, the CDR3 reads TGTGCCAGCAGTCTGGTTGCGGGAGAGAGCACCGGGGAGCTGTTTTTT.

This clonotype was seen repeatedly, ten times or more. The V call is TRBV6-1, the J call TRBJ2-7; D is ambiguous. Trimming cost V 2 bases and J 2 bases, with 7 bases left between them. Germline CDR1 and CDR2: MNHNS and SASEGT. The CDR3 covers 13 residues. The CDR3 sequence: CASSEPGPYEQYF. The CDR3, as DNA: TGTGCCAGCAGTGAACCGGGCCCCTACGAGCAGTACTTC.

This clonotype has a count of ten or more. This chain uses TRBV3-1 with TRBJ2-1; D perhaps matches TRBD2 (5 bases). This CDR3 contains 16 residues. Germline assignment: CDR1 LGHDT and CDR2 YNNKEL (reference sequence). Trimming shortened V by 1 base and J by 0 bases, and 10 bases separated the two germline ends. CDR3 in DNA: TGTGCCAGCAGCCAAGGAATAGGGAGCTCCTACAATGAGCAGTTCTTC. This encodes CASSQGIGSSYNEQFF.

The chain has TRBV5-1 and TRBJ2-1; 7 nucleotides match TRBD2. The CDR3 consists of 15 residues. The trim removed 4 bases at V and 6 bases at J, leaving 10 bases unmatched. CDR1 SGHRS and CDR2 YFSETQ come from the germline V gene. The CDR3 DNA follows: TGCGCCAGCAGCCCCCGAATTAGCGGGCCCAATGAGCAGTTCTTC. Translated, it gives CASSPRISGPNEQFF.

This clonotype has ten or more counts. The chain joins TRBV3-1 to TRBJ1-5; D perhaps matches TRBD1 (5 bases). Germline V gene lookup returns CDR1 LGHDT and CDR2 YNNKEL (reference sequence). CDR3 length: 15 amino acids. V was pared by 1 base and J by 5 bases, with 12 bases between. The CDR3 DNA reads TGTGCCAGCAGCCAAGGTCTGGGGGTTCATCAGCCCCAGCATTTT. Protein: CASSQGLGVHQPQHF.

The CDR3 bases are TGTGCCAGCAGCGTAGGTGTGGGTGCGGACACCGGGGAGCTGTTTTTT. Its translation: CASSVGVGADTGELFF. The V and J genes are TRBV9 and TRBJ2-2; no definite D call. CDR1 is SGDLS, CDR2 YYNGEE, per germline. Trimming stripped 0 bases from V and 3 bases from J, with 12 bases between. The CDR3 is 16 amino acids.

This clonotype was seen ten or more times. The chain recombines TRBV11-2 with TRBJ2-7; TRBD1 agrees at 7 bases. The CDR3 runs 18 residues. J was trimmed by 0 bases and V by 1 base; bases with no gene match: 12. The V gene's germline CDR1 is SGHAT and CDR2 FQNNGV. CDR3 nucleotides: TGTGCCAGCAGCTTAGCGTTCTTGGCAGGGGGTTTCTCCTACGAGCAGTACTTC. Translated: CASSLAFLAGGFSYEQYF.

This clonotype has at least ten counts. The chain is built from TRBV7-6 and TRBJ2-7; 12 nucleotides agree with TRBD2. The CDR3 covers 17 residues. The V gene's germline CDR1 is SGHVS and CDR2 FNYEAQ. J gave up 1 base and V 0 bases, and 4 bases lay outside the gene matches. The chain's CDR3 is CASSLAGGTSGSYEQYF. As DNA, the CDR3 is TGTGCCAGCAGCTTAGCGGGGGGGACTAGCGGGTCCTACGAGCAGTACTTC. Full variable domain (missing parts from reference TRBV7-6 and TRBJ2-7): GAGVSQSPRYKVTKRGQDVALRCDPISGHVSLYWYRQALGQGPEFLTYFNYEAQQDKSGLPNDRFSAERPEGSISTLTIQRTEQRDSAMYRCASSLAGGTSGSYEQYFGPGTRLTVT.

This chain uses TRBV20-1 with TRBJ1-4; possible D gene TRBD1, 6 bases. Germline V CDR1 and CDR2: DFQATT, SNEGSKA (reference sequence). The CDR3 spans 15 residues. The V end was cut by 5 bases, the J end by 6 bases, with 19 bases between. CDR3 nucleotides: TGCAGTGCTCGCCCGCTACAGGGCCGGGATGAAAAACTGTTTTTT. It encodes CSARPLQGRDEKLFF.

This clonotype was recorded many times. The chain links TRBV3-1 to TRBJ1-1, with D unresolved. CDR3 size: 14 residues. The V and J ends lost 4 bases and 1 base respectively, with 10 bases between them. Germline V gene sequence: CDR1 LGHDT, CDR2 YNNKEL (reference sequence). Here the CDR3 DNA reads TGTGCCAGCAGCCCTGGGCACCGGAACACTGAAGCTTTCTTT. Amino acids: CASSPGHRNTEAFF.

A word on this clonotype: A read error may account for a junction end that differs from germline. This CDR3 reads CATSTPGDYERYF. As DNA, the CDR3 is TGTGCCACCAGCACCCCAGGGGACTACGAGCGGTACTTC. The V call is TRBV15, the J call TRBJ2-7, with D possibly TRBD2 on 7 matching bases. The germline CDR1 and CDR2 sequences are LNHNV and YYDKDF (reference sequence). This CDR3 is built from 13 residues. Supplemented by reference TRBV15 and TRBJ2-7, the full variable domain reads DAMVIQNPRYQVTQFGKPVTLSCSQTLNHNVMYWYQQKSSQAPKLLFHYYDKDFNNEADTPDNFQSRRPNTSFCFLDIRSPGLGDTAMYLCATSTPGDYERYFGPGTRLTVT.

This clonotype was detected many times. The chain carries TRBV12-3 or TRBV12-4 and TRBJ2-1; 8 bases agree with TRBD2. Trimming took 2 bases from V and 7 from J; bases not matched to a gene: 10. The CDR3 sequence is 16 residues long. The CDR3 loop reads CASSLQAGVLRNEQFF. In DNA, the CDR3 is TGTGCCAGCAGTTTACAAGCGGGAGTATTAAGGAATGAGCAGTTCTTC.

Ten or more counts support this clonotype. The gene calls are TRBV6-1 and TRBJ2-7, with D possibly matching TRBD1 (6 bases). This CDR3 has 13 residues. Trimming shortened V by 7 bases and J by 5 bases, and 15 bases separated the two germline ends. The germline gives CDR1 MNHNS, CDR2 SASEGT. The DNA of the CDR3 is TGTGCCAGCACCCACACAGGGACCCACGAGCAGTACTTC. Protein: CASTHTGTHEQYF.

In this sample, this clonotype turned up a few times. The V gene is TRBV29-1, the J gene TRBJ2-1, with 11 bases matching TRBD2. This CDR3 has 14 residues. Germline-derived CDR1 and CDR2 are SQVTM and ANQGSEA. V trimming: 6 bases; J trimming: 15 bases; junction bases outside the gene matches: 16. The CDR3: CSVTGTSGRTSGFF. Here the CDR3 DNA reads TGCAGCGTGACCGGGACTAGCGGACGAACATCTGGGTTCTTC.

This clonotype has just a few counts. The CDR3 bases are TGTGCCAGCAGGGGACCTGGGGCCAACGTCCTGACTTTC. Encoded protein: CASRGPGANVLTF. V usage is TRBV30 and J usage is TRBJ2-6; D perhaps matches TRBD1 (6 bases). CDR1 and CDR2 from the germline V gene are GTSNPN and SVGIG (reference sequence). Trimming pared 8 bases from V and 2 bases from J, leaving 10 bases between. The CDR3 is 13 amino acids.

This clonotype was picked up many times. The chain combines TRBV7-2 with TRBJ2-7; possibly TRBD1 for D (6 bases). V lost 2 bases to trimming and J lost 1 base, with 9 bases between them. CDR1 is SGHTA and CDR2 is FQGNSA in the germline V gene. The CDR3 has 14 amino acids. CDR3 residues: CASSLRDKSYEQYF. CDR3 nucleotide sequence: TGTGCCAGCAGCTTAAGGGACAAATCCTACGAGCAGTACTTC.

The genes are TRBV7-9 and TRBJ1-1; D might be TRBD1 (6 bases). This CDR3 region has 17 residues. Germline values: CDR1 SEHNR, CDR2 FQNEAQ (reference sequence). Trimming removed 2 bases from V and 3 bases from J, with 19 bases in between. In DNA, the CDR3 is TGTGCCAGCAGCTTACGTTCGGGGGGGCCTCGGGACACTGAAGCTTTCTTT. It translates to CASSLRSGGPRDTEAFF.

The rearrangement links TRBV18 to TRBJ2-5, with 9 bases lining up with TRBD2. V was pared by 3 bases and J by 1 base, with 6 bases of the junction left unmatched. Per the germline V gene, CDR1 is KGHSH and CDR2 is LQKENI. The CDR3 covers 16 residues. This CDR3 is CASSPIAGVTQETQYF. CDR3 sequence (DNA): TGTGCCAGCTCACCGATAGCGGGAGTAACCCAAGAGACCCAGTACTTC.

This rearrangement joins TRBV20-1 to TRBJ1-2; 8 bases line up with TRBD1. The V segment lost 3 bases and the J segment 8 bases; nucleotides outside the gene matches: 11. CDR1 is DFQATT, CDR2 SNEGSKA, per germline (reference sequence). CDR3 length: 14 amino acids. The CDR3 region has the DNA TGCAGTGCTAGCGGGGCCCAGGGGGCGGAGGGCTACACCTTC. This encodes CSASGAQGAEGYTF.

Ten or more counts support this clonotype. The chain employs TRBV20-1 and TRBJ2-3; the D is unclear. CDR3 length: 12 residues. Trimming removed 4 bases at V and 6 bases at J, with 11 bases between. Germline loops: CDR1 DFQATT, CDR2 SNEGSKA (reference sequence). CDR3 protein: CSATSAQDTQYF. The CDR3 region has the DNA TGCAGTGCTACCAGCGCCCAGGATACGCAGTATTTT.

This clonotype was recorded many times. V usage is TRBV6-1 and J usage is TRBJ2-7; D could derive from TRBD1 or TRBD2 (6 bases each). Germline CDR1 reads MNHNS; CDR2 reads SASEGT. CDR3 length: 15 residues. V was clipped by 5 bases and J by 0 bases, with 14 bases between them. CDR3 region: CASSWGAVDSYEQYF. DNA for the CDR3: TGTGCCAGCAGTTGGGGGGCAGTCGACTCCTACGAGCAGTACTTC.

This clonotype was detected a few times. Given a much more abundant clone one base away, this may be a read error. The final CDR3 position lacks the conserved phenylalanine or tryptophan, pointing to a likely read error. The J gene is TRBJ1-1, the V gene TRBV11-2; D not certain. CDR3 length: 13 residues. The V end was cut by 8 bases, the J end by 0 bases, with 10 bases between. Germline V gene lookup returns CDR1 SGHAT and CDR2 FQNNGV. The CDR3 DNA follows: TGTGCCAGCCGTCGAGCCCTGAACACTGAAGCTTTCTCT. Residues: CASRRALNTEAFS.

This clonotype was seen at least ten times. V is TRBV3-1 and J is TRBJ2-3; D call uncertain. Germline V gives CDR1 LGHDT, CDR2 YNNKEL (reference sequence). V lost 3 bases, J lost 4 bases, and 2 bases lay in between. The CDR3 runs 11 residues. CDR3 region: CASSHSDTQYF. CDR3 sequence (DNA): TGTGCCAGCAGCCATTCAGATACGCAGTATTTT.

This clonotype was counted at least ten times. The chain has TRBV3-1 and TRBJ2-1; weak D call: TRBD2 (5 bases). Looked up from germline, CDR1 is LGHDT and CDR2 is YNNKEL (reference sequence). V lost 1 base to trimming and J lost 4 bases, with 14 bases between them. This CDR3 is 16 amino acids long. In DNA form, the CDR3 reads TGTGCCAGCAGCCAAGGGAAAGGACTCGGGTACAATGAGCAGTTCTTC. Translated: CASSQGKGLGYNEQFF.

This clonotype was observed many times. This rearrangement joins TRBV5-5 to TRBJ1-2; D is undetermined. The CDR3 contains 15 residues. V lost 4 bases, J lost 4 bases, and 17 bases lay in between. Germline CDR1 reads SGHKS; CDR2 reads YYEKEE (reference sequence). The CDR3 protein is CASSPGIGQFYGYTF. The CDR3 nucleotides read TGTGCCAGCAGCCCGGGGATCGGGCAGTTCTATGGCTACACCTTC.